The sequence of this T cell receptor (beta chain) was determined in a study of cytomegalovirus exposure and HLA in healthy donors (dated by TCRdb to about 2017). About the full investigation: An earlier analysis of a few hundred of the donors reported 250 to 350 Gb of sequence data and some 110 million unique TCR beta sequences obtained from about 170 million T cells. Of the 300 to 450 genotyped donors, about 80% fell in the genetic ancestry cluster associated with self-reported Caucasian donors. Along with the approximately 670-subject first cohort, a separate validation cohort of over 90 different subjects was used. To predict cytomegalovirus infection status, the study brought together high-throughput TCR immunosequencing, statistical association of individual TCRs with disease status, and machine learning. Donor age, sex, ethnicity and CMV serostatus were collected together with the repertoire data. The study used immunosequencing to profile the T cell repertoires of 666 subjects and linked those repertoires to cytomegalovirus serostatus. Every discovery cohort repertoire had been produced on one sequencing platform. Class I and class II HLA loci were covered by the typing at four-digit resolution. The study was designed to test whether signatures of past pathogen exposure could be identified by cataloging public T cell receptors. To decide whether each TCR beta V gene segment behaved as functional or pseudogenic, an earlier analysis of approximately 620 of the donors relied on high-throughput TCR beta sequencing. Because of strong linkage in the cohort, five DR-DQ haplotypes were treated as single units for association and clustering. Around 320 gigabases of sequencing data and 70 million to 100 million unique TCR sequences were included in an early release covering roughly 600 HLA-typed donors. Typing coverage varied by locus: roughly 629-640 donors for A, B, C, DRB1 and DQB1; approximately 520 for DQA1; 600 to 610 for DPA1; approximately 450 for DPB1. A later analysis re-examined previously published TCR beta repertoires from roughly 650 donors and added high-resolution HLA genotyping to investigate patterns of TCR occurrence. Among some 410 genotyped donors of the cohort, an average of approximately 240,000 unique TCR beta nucleotide sequences was sequenced per donor, of which 15% to 20% were non-productive. In the later analysis, no new phenotypic data were used to find candidate immune exposures; instead, reliance was placed on TCR beta sequences and their occurrence across donors. Genome-wide SNP genotypes for about 65% of the roughly 670 donors were used in a later genetic analysis, which treated that subset as a discovery cohort. Summary of the overall study and its limitations: A later analysis found that TCR association rates varied across HLA loci, with DRB1 alleles showing the most associated TCRs and HLA-C alleles the fewest. A further reported finding was that TCR beta sequences accurately predicted the HLA-A and HLA-B alleles for most subjects in the first cohort. In this cohort, only TCR beta chains were sequenced, and detectable features were limited by the absence of alpha or paired-chain data. Presence/absence analyses assumed roughly uniform sequencing depth across donors, an assumption that may not hold. A group of highly shared sequence variants was considered likely to be a technical artifact of the sequencing pipeline. When HLA alleles, especially DR and DQ, strongly co-occurred, TCR associations were difficult to assign to individual alleles. The authors suggested that the approach could potentially be extended to other disease states and immunological phenotypes. In an earlier analysis of about 600 of the donors, most TCR beta V segments appeared in productive rearrangements about 87% or about 30% of the time, broadly matching IMGT annotations. In a later analysis, most CMV-associated TCR beta chains were found to appear HLA-restricted, with HLA associations seemingly driven largely by CMV exposure. A total of about 180 TCR beta chains were listed by the study as associated with cytomegalovirus. Linkage disequilibrium might explain the correlated functional status among segregating V segments, but an unknown experimental factor could not be excluded. Because HLA typing was missing for some donors at each locus, association tests included only the typed subset. A later genetic analysis associated a missense DCLRE1C variant with V-gene and J-gene trimming of TCR beta chains, and an independent cohort replicated the association. Across donors, most TCR sequences were observed very rarely, whereas some public TCRs were present in many individuals. Several of the top co-occurrence clusters appeared to be linked to parvovirus B19, influenza, CMV and Epstein-Barr virus, according to a later analysis. Cytomegalovirus status was reported to be diagnosed by the classifier with high specificity and sensitivity in both the original and validation cohorts. The earlier analysis of 587 of the donors excluded roughly 17 rarely observed V segments, including chromosome 9 orphons, because counts were too low. A few of the identified cytomegalovirus-associated TCR beta chains were confirmed in vitro to be specific for cytomegalovirus antigens. A later analysis found that HLA-associated TCR beta chains were more clonally expanded and had lower generation probabilities than equally common non-associated chains. Compared with the roughly 600-donor mean, donors in an Asian-associated ancestry cluster had fewer N-insertions in productive TCRs, according to a later genetic analysis. CMV serostatus was the only immune exposure information available for the cohort. A later analysis associated 16,951 TCR beta sequences with specific HLA alleles at a false discovery rate of 0.05.

As concerns this clone: The antigen it binds to is not known. No much larger clonotype is one base removed from it; base qualities were not supplied.

To prepare the library, the immunoSEQ multiplex PCR assay was applied. For the multiplex PCR, a mixture combining 60 forward primers for TCR Vbeta segments and 13 reverse primers for TCR Jbeta segments was used. The CDR3 region of rearranged TCR beta genes was amplified from genomic DNA by a multiplex PCR assay. The amplified TCR beta libraries were sequenced on the Illumina HiSeq System as 87-base-pair reads. On the authors' methods: A later analysis counted tens of millions of unique TCR beta chains across the 640 or so repertoires, and 9.5 million to 11 million of these chains were shared by at least two donors. Raw reads were error-corrected and collapsed into unique sequences with a nearest-neighbor algorithm that merged closely related sequences to remove PCR and sequencing errors. Alignment of CDR3 sequences to IMGT reference sequences was used to assign V, D and J gene segments. For a sequence to be retained, a match of at least six nucleotides was required to both a V gene segment and a J gene segment. Rearrangements were classified as productive when the CDR3 lacked stop codons and remained in frame with V and J, and all other rearrangements were classified as non-productive. CDR3 was defined by IMGT convention, running from the second conserved V-encoded cysteine to the conserved J-encoded phenylalanine. Sequences without an unambiguous match to a single V gene segment were excluded from the earlier analysis of 587 of the donors. An earlier analysis of several hundred of the donors called V segments functional above 56.7% productive rearrangements and segregating when the between-donor standard deviation exceeded 5%. A statistical classification framework was built to diagnose cytomegalovirus status from the catalog of TCR beta chain sequences. V and J gene assignment, in a later analysis, came from comparing TCR nucleotide sequences with IMGT/GENE-DB human TR gene sequences. In a later analysis, CDR3 sequences and most-parsimonious VDJ recombination scenarios were assigned using the TCRdist pipeline. In a later analysis, each TCR beta chain was defined by its CDR3 amino acid sequence together with its V-gene family, and reads without a unique V-gene family were excluded. A later analysis removed roughly 590 highly shared, low-generation-probability nucleotide sequences to deal with suspected cross-contamination and a sequencing artifact. In a later analysis, a clonal expansion index was calculated for each public chain from normalized within-repertoire ranks of inferred template counts. Generation probabilities in a later analysis came from a VDJ recombination model fitted to out-of-frame rearrangements, and those results were checked against IGoR. A later analysis scored TCR-TCR, TCR-HLA and TCR-CMV co-occurrence with hypergeometric tests, applying a repertoire-size bias correction to TCR pairs. False discovery rates were estimated in a later analysis by permuting HLA or CMV assignments 20 times. A later analysis grouped co-occurring TCRs with DBSCAN, adding TCRdist sequence similarity when clustering within HLA-allele-positive subsets. Repertoires with fewer than 30,000 or more than 120,000 public chains were left out of co-occurrence clustering, as were a handful of repertoires with anomalous nucleotide sharing. TCRdb took over this immuneACCESS table, retaining in-frame rearrangements with V and J assigned. Such tables are incomplete; in checked studies, under half of the missing clones stem from an unresolved V gene, and the remainder is unexplained. The D gene and trimming were derived from the DNA, and the V and J assignments and clone size from that table. Present in this sample are about 100,000 clones, 79% of which were seen just once. The top ten clones comprise approximately 2.8% of the sample.

The cohort was made up of approximately 670 healthy bone marrow donors. All cohort members were sampled while nominally healthy, although unrecorded immune exposures were likely present. The donor was CMV seronegative and was included in the group of hundreds of seronegative cohort members. A peripheral blood sample was provided by each donor, and peripheral blood mononuclear cells were used for TCR beta sequencing. Genomic DNA was extracted from the blood cell samples with the Qiagen DNeasy Blood Extraction Kit. Sequencing was performed on PBMCs. This TCR came from a woman aged 35 to 49 in good health and CMV-seronegative.

The DNA sequence is given as TGTGCCAGCAGTTCCCCAACGCGGGAGTCCCCAGATACGCAGTATTTT. Its protein reads: CASSSPTRESPDTQYF. Rearrangement joined TRBV5-6 to TRBJ2-3, with 7 bases matching TRBD2. CDR1 and CDR2 are read off the germline V gene as SGHDT and YYEEEE. Taken from cysteine to phenylalanine, the CDR3 has 16 residues. Only the CDR3 DNA stays, 48 bases, in frame from base 1. V is cut back by 5 bases and J by 4 bases, with 13 bases in the junction unmatched.